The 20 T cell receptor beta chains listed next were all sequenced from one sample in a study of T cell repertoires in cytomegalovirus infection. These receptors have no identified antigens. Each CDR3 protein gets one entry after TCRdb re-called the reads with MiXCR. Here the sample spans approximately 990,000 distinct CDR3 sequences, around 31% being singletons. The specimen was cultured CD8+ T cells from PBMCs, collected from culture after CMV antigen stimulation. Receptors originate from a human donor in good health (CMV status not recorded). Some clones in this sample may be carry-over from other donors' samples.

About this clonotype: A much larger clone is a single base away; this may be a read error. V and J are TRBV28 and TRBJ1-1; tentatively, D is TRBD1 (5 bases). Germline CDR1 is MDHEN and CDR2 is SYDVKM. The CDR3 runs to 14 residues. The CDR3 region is CASTSGGGHTKAFF. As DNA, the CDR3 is TGTGCCAGCACCTCGGGGGGTGGTCACACTAAAGCTTTCTTT.

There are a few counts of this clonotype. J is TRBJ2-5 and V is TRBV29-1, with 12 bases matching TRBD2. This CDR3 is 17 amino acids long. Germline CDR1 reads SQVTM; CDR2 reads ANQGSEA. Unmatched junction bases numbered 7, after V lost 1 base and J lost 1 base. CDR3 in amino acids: CSVEVALAGGSQETQYF. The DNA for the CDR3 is TGCAGCGTTGAAGTCGCACTAGCGGGGGGCTCCCAAGAGACCCAGTACTTC.

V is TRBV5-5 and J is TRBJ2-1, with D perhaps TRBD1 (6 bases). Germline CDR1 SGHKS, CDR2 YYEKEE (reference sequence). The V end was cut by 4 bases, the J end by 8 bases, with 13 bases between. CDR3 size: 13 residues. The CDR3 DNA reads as TGTGCCAGCAGCCCTGACAGGAGAGATGAGCAGTTCTTC. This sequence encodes CASSPDRRDEQFF.

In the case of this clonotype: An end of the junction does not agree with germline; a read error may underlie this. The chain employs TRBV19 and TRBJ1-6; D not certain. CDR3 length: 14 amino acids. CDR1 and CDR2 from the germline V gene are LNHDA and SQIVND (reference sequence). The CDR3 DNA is TGTGTCAGTAGGATTGGTGGCAGTCTCTCACCCCTCCACTTT. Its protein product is CVSRIGGSLSPLHF.

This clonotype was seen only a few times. Written as DNA, the CDR3 is TGTGCCAGCAGCGTAGAGAGTACCGGGGAGCTGTTTTTT. This translates into CASSVESTGELFF. The chain joins TRBV9 to TRBJ2-2; unclear D gene. Trimming removed 0 bases at V and 5 bases at J, with 5 bases between. From germline, CDR1 is SGDLS and CDR2 YYNGEE. This CDR3 contains 13 residues.

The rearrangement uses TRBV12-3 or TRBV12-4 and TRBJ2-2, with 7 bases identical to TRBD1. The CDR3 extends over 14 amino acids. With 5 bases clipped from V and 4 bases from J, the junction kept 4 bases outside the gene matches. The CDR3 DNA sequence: TGTGCCAGCAGTCGGGACAGCGCCACCGGGGAGCTGTTTTTT. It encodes CASSRDSATGELFF.

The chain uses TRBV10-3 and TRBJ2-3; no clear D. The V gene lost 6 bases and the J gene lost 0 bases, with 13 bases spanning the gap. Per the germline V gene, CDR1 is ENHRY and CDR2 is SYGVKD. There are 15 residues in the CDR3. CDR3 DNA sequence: TGTGCCATCAGAACTCGGGCCACGAGCACAGATACGCAGTATTTT. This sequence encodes CAIRTRATSTDTQYF.

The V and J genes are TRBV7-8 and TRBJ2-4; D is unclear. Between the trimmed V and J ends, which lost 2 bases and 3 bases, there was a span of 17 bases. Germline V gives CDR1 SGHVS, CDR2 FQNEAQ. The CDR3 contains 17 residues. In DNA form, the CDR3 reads TGTGCCAGCAGCTTAAATTGGAACCGTTTGGGCAAAAACATTCAGTACTTC. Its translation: CASSLNWNRLGKNIQYF.

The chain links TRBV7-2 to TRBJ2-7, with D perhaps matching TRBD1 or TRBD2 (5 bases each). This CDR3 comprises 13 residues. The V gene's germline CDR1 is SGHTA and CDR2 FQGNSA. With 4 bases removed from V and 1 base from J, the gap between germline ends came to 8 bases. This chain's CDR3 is CASSWGISYEQYV. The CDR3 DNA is TGTGCCAGCAGCTGGGGGATTTCCTACGAGCAGTACGTC.

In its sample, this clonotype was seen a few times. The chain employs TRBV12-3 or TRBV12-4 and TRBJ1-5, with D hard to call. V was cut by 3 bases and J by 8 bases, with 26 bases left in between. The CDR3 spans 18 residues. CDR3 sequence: CASSFSRFRREGDEPQHF. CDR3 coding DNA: TGTGCCAGCAGTTTTTCTCGTTTTCGGAGAGAGGGTGATGAGCCCCAGCATTTT.

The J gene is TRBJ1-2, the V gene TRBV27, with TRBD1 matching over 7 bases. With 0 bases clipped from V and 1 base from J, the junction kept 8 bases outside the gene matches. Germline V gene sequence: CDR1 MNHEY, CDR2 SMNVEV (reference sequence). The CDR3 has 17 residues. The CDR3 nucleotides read TGTGCCAGCAGTTTATCGTCCGCGACAGGGCTTAACTATGGCTACACCTTC. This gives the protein CASSLSSATGLNYGYTF.

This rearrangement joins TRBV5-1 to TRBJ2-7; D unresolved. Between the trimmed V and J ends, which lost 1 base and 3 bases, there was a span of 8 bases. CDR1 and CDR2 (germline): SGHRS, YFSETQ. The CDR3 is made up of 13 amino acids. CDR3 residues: CASSLRGFYEQYF. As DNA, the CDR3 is TGCGCCAGCAGCTTGAGAGGCTTCTACGAGCAGTACTTC.

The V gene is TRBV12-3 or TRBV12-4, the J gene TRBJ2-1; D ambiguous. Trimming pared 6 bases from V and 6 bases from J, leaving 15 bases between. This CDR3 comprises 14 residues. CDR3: CASRVSKSLNEQFF. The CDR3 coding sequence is TGTGCCAGCAGGGTTTCAAAATCCCTCAATGAGCAGTTCTTC.

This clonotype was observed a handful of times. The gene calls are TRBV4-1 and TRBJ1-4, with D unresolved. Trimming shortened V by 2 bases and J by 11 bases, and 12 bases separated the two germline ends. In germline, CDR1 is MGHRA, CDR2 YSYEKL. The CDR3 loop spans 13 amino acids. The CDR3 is CASSQPSRGKLFF. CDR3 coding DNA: TGCGCCAGCAGCCAACCTTCTCGTGGGAAACTGTTTTTT.

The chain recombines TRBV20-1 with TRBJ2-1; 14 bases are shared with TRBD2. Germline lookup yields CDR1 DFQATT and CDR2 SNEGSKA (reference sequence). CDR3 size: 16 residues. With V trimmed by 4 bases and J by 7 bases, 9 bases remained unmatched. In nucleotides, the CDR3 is TGCAGTGCTATCCCGACTAGCGGGGGGGTCTTGAATGAGCAGTTCTTC. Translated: CSAIPTSGGVLNEQFF.

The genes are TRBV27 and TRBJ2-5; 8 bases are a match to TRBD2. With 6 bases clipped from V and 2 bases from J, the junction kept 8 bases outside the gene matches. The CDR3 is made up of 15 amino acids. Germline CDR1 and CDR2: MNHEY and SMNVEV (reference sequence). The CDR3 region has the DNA TGTGCCAGCAGGAAAACTAGCGGAGTTCAAGAGACCCAGTACTTC. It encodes CASRKTSGVQETQYF.

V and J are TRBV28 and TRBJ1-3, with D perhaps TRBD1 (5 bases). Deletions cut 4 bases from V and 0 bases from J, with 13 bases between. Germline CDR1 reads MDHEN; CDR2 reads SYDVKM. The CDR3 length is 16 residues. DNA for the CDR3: TGTGCCAGCAGTTGGGGACCGGAAGCCTCTGGAAACACCATATATTTT. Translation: CASSWGPEASGNTIYF.

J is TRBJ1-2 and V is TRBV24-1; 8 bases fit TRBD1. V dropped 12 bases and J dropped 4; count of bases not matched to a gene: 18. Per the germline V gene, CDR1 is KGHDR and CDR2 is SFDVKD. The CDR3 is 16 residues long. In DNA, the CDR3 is TGTGCCCCAGTAAAGGCCACGGGACAGGCTCGCTATGGCTACACCTTC. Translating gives CAPVKATGQARYGYTF.

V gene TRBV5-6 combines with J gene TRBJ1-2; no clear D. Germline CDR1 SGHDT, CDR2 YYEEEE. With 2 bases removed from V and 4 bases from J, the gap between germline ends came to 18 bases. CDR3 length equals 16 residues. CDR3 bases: TGTGCCAGCAGCTTTGAAGGAAACACCCATTTCTATGGCTACACCTTC. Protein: CASSFEGNTHFYGYTF. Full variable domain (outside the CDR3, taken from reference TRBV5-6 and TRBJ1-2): DAGVTQSPTHLIKTRGQQVTLRCSPKSGHDTVSWYQQALGQGPQFIFQYYEEEERQRGNFPDRFSGHQFPNYSSELNVNALLLGDSALYLCASSFEGNTHFYGYTFGSGTRLTVV.

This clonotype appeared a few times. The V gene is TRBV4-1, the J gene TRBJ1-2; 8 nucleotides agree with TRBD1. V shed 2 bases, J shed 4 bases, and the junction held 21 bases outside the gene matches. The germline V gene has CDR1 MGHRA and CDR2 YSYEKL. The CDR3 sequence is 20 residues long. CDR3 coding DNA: TGCGCCAGCAGCCAATTTGCCGGGACAGGCTCAACCCAAGGAGGCTATGGCTACACCTTC. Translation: CASSQFAGTGSTQGGYGYTF.